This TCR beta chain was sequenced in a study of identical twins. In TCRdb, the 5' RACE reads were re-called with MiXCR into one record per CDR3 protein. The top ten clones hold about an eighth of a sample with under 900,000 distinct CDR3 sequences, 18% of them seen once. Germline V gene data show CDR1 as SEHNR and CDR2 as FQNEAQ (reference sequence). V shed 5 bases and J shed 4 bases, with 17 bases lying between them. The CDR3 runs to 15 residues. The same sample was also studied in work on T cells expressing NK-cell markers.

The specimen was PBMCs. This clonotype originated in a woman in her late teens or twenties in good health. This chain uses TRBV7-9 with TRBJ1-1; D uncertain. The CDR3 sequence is CASSPAEGSGTEAFF. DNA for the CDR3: TGTGCCAGCAGCCCGGCCGAGGGATCCGGCACTGAAGCTTTCTTT.